The rows below give T cell receptor beta chains drawn from one sample of a study of blood T cell repertoires in COVID-19. Sequencing was performed with immunoSEQ multiplex PCR; in TCRdb, only in-frame clones are kept and a portion is missing. Here the sample spans over 150,000 clones, about 90% being singletons. The sample taken for sequencing was peripheral blood. These receptors all come from a man in his fifties or sixties with acute or convalescent COVID-19. Both conserved end residues are part of each CDR3. The order of the fields is CDR3 DNA, CDR3 protein, J gene, D gene, V gene, clone size. A D gene is named only where the DNA matches it firmly. Size tells how often a clone was seen (once, few, many) or the class of an expanded clone, and some rows leave it out.

DNA: TGTGCCAGCAGGGGGACAGGGGAAGCCTTAAAACTGTTTTTT
CDR3: CASRGTGEALKLFF
J: TRBJ1-4
D: TRBD1
V: TRBV2
size: NA

DNA: TGTGCCAGTAGTACCACCTCCCCACAGGGATGGGGTGAAAAACTGTTTTTT
CDR3: CASSTTSPQGWGEKLFF
J: TRBJ1-4
D: NA
V: TRBV19
size: NA

DNA: TGTGCCAGCAGTTCTGCCCAGGGCAATGAGCAGTTCTTC
CDR3: CASSSAQGNEQFF
J: TRBJ2-1
D: NA
V: TRBV6-6
size: NA

DNA: TGTGCCAGTAGTGTTGAACCTTGGACAGGGTCACTGGAGGCCTATGGCTACACCTTC
CDR3: CASSVEPWTGSLEAYGYTF
J: TRBJ1-2
D: TRBD1
V: TRBV19
size: NA

DNA: TGCAGCGCAGTAGACAGCCGAATTGAAGCTTTCTTT
CDR3: CSAVDSRIEAFF
J: TRBJ1-1
D: NA
V: TRBV29-1
size: NA

DNA: TGTGCCAGCAGTTTATATCAGACAGGGGTTCTTAATGAAAAACTGTTTTTT
CDR3: CASSLYQTGVLNEKLFF
J: TRBJ1-4
D: TRBD1
V: TRBV28
size: NA

DNA: TGCGCCAGCAGCCAAGGAAGCGGGAGCTACAATGAGCAGTTCTTC
CDR3: CASSQGSGSYNEQFF
J: TRBJ2-1
D: TRBD2
V: TRBV4-1
size: NA

DNA: TGTGCCATCAAACAACAGGGGGCGAACTCCTACAATGAGCAGTTCTTC
CDR3: CAIKQQGANSYNEQFF
J: TRBJ2-1
D: TRBD1
V: TRBV10-3
size: NA

DNA: TGTGCCAGCAGTTTAGGGGCCGGGGGTGGTCCCACTGAAGCTTTCTTT
CDR3: CASSLGAGGGPTEAFF
J: TRBJ1-1
D: NA
V: TRBV27
size: once

DNA: TGTGCCAGCAGTTTCGGACTAGTCTCCTACAATGAGCAGTTCTTC
CDR3: CASSFGLVSYNEQFF
J: TRBJ2-1
D: TRBD2
V: TRBV27
size: NA

DNA: TGTGCCAGCAGCTTACAAACTAGTTCTTACGAGCAGTACTTC
CDR3: CASSLQTSSYEQYF
J: TRBJ2-7
D: NA
V: TRBV11-2
size: once

DNA: TGTGCCAGCAGTTACTCGACAGGATATAATTCACCCCTCCACTTT
CDR3: CASSYSTGYNSPLHF
J: TRBJ1-6
D: NA
V: TRBV6-5
size: NA

DNA: TGTGCCAGCAGCGTGAGCGATTCGACCTACGAGCAGTACTTC
CDR3: CASSVSDSTYEQYF
J: TRBJ2-7
D: NA
V: TRBV9
size: NA

DNA: TGTGCCACCAGCAGAGATAGGGGGACTGGAAACACCATATATTTT
CDR3: CATSRDRGTGNTIYF
J: TRBJ1-3
D: NA
V: TRBV15
size: once

DNA: TGTGCCAGCAGTGCCCGTAGACTAGCGGGCGAGAACACCGGGGAGCTGTTTTTT
CDR3: CASSARRLAGENTGELFF
J: TRBJ2-2
D: TRBD2
V: TRBV6-1
size: NA

DNA: TGCGCCACCCCTCGGGGTTTTAACTATGGCTACACCTTC
CDR3: CATPRGFNYGYTF
J: TRBJ1-2
D: NA
V: TRBV4-1
size: NA

DNA: TGTGCCAGCTCTCGAATGCCCGGGACAGGGCAAGACTATAACTATGGCTACACCTTC
CDR3: CASSRMPGTGQDYNYGYTF
J: TRBJ1-2
D: TRBD1
V: TRBV18
size: NA

DNA: TGCGCCAGCAGCCCCCGGAGGGATAGCTACAATGAGCAGTTCTTC
CDR3: CASSPRRDSYNEQFF
J: TRBJ2-1
D: NA
V: TRBV4-1
size: once

DNA: TGTGCCTGGAGGCAGGGGGCTCACTATGGCTACACCTTC
CDR3: CAWRQGAHYGYTF
J: TRBJ1-2
D: TRBD1
V: TRBV30
size: NA

DNA: TGTGCCATCAGTGAGTTCGGGACAGGGGAGGGAAGTGAAGCTTTCTTT
CDR3: CAISEFGTGEGSEAFF
J: TRBJ1-1
D: TRBD1
V: TRBV10-3
size: once

DNA: TGTGCCATCCCCACCGGGGCAGGGGATGGCTACACCTTC
CDR3: CAIPTGAGDGYTF
J: TRBJ1-2
D: NA
V: TRBV28
size: once

DNA: TGTGCCATCAGTGAGTCGGGACGGGAGCTAGGCTACTATGAGCAGTTCTTC
CDR3: CAISESGRELGYYEQFF
J: TRBJ2-1
D: NA
V: TRBV10-3
size: NA

DNA: TGCGCCAGCAGCCAAGGGGGGGGGATGAACACTGAAGCTTTCTTT
CDR3: CASSQGGGMNTEAFF
J: TRBJ1-1
D: NA
V: TRBV4-1
size: NA

DNA: TGTGCCAGCAGACGGGACTTGGGGAATGAGCAGTTCTTC
CDR3: CASRRDLGNEQFF
J: TRBJ2-1
D: NA
V: TRBV2
size: NA

DNA: TGCGCCAGCAGCTTCTCTAGCGGAGGGGGGGCAGATACGCAGTATTTT
CDR3: CASSFSSGGGADTQYF
J: TRBJ2-3
D: NA
V: TRBV5-1
size: NA

DNA: TGTGCCAGCAGTTCTATGGCGGGGACAGGGAATTTCTCCCTCCACTTT
CDR3: CASSSMAGTGNFSLHF
J: TRBJ1-6
D: TRBD1
V: TRBV11-2
size: few

DNA: TGCGCCAGCAGCCAAGAGGCGCCCATAGGGCTAGCGGGGGGATATACGCAGTATTTT
CDR3: CASSQEAPIGLAGGYTQYF
J: TRBJ2-3
D: TRBD2
V: TRBV4-1
size: once

DNA: TGTGCCAGCAGCCCCTCCGGGACAGGGTCTGGAAACACCATATATTTT
CDR3: CASSPSGTGSGNTIYF
J: TRBJ1-3
D: TRBD1
V: TRBV3-1/TRBV3-2
size: NA

DNA: TGTGCCTCCCGGGGGACAGGGTCCTACGAGCAGTACTTC
CDR3: CASRGTGSYEQYF
J: TRBJ2-7
D: TRBD1
V: TRBV2
size: NA

DNA: TGCGCCAGCAGCCAAGTGAGAATCGGGGGAAACACCATATATTTT
CDR3: CASSQVRIGGNTIYF
J: TRBJ1-3
D: NA
V: TRBV4-1
size: NA

DNA: TGCGCCAGCTCCCTAAACTCGGCAGGGAATAATTCACCCCTCCACTTT
CDR3: CASSLNSAGNNSPLHF
J: TRBJ1-6
D: NA
V: TRBV5-1
size: NA

DNA: TGTGCCAGCAGCGGCGACAGGGGAAGGAGTGAAAAACTGTTTTTT
CDR3: CASSGDRGRSEKLFF
J: TRBJ1-4
D: TRBD1
V: TRBV7-9
size: NA

DNA: TGCGCCAGCAGCCAAGATGCCGGGACAGTCATTAATGAAAAACTGTTTTTT
CDR3: CASSQDAGTVINEKLFF
J: TRBJ1-4
D: TRBD1
V: TRBV4-3
size: NA

DNA: TGTGCCAGCAGCGACAGGGATATAGTGTATTCACCCCTCCACTTT
CDR3: CASSDRDIVYSPLHF
J: TRBJ1-6
D: TRBD1
V: TRBV7-8
size: NA

DNA: TGTGCCAGCAGTTACCCGGCGGGGGGCTACTACAATGAGCAGTTCTTC
CDR3: CASSYPAGGYYNEQFF
J: TRBJ2-1
D: TRBD2
V: TRBV6-2/TRBV6-3
size: NA

DNA: TGTGCCAGCTCGCAGCGGACAGACTACACTGAAGCTTTCTTT
CDR3: CASSQRTDYTEAFF
J: TRBJ1-1
D: NA
V: TRBV18
size: NA

DNA: TGTGCCAGCACCTTAGGGGGCGCCGCTGATAGGTACACCTTC
CDR3: CASTLGGAADRYTF
J: TRBJ1-2
D: TRBD1
V: TRBV5-5
size: NA